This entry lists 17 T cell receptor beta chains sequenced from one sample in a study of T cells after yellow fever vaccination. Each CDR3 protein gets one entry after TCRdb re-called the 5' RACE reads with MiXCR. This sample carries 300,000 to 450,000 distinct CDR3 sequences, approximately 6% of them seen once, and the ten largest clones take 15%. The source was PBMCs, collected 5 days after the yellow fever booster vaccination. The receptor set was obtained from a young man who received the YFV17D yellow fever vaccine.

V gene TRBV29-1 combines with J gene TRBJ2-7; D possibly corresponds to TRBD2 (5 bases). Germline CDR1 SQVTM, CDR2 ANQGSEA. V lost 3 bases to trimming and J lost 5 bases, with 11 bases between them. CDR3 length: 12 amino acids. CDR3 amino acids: CSVDEGGDEQYF. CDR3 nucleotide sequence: TGCAGCGTTGATGAGGGCGGCGACGAGCAGTACTTC.

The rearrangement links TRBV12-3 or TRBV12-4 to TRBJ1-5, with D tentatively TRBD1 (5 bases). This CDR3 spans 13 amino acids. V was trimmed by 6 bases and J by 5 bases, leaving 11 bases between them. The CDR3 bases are TGTGCCAGCAGGACAGATTCCGATCAGCCCCAGCATTTT. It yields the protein CASRTDSDQPQHF.

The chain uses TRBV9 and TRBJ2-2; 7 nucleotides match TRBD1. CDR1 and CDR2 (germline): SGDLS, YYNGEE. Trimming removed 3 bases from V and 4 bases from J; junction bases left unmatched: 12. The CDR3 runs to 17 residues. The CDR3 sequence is CASSGAPDRAFTGELFF. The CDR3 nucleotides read TGTGCCAGCAGCGGCGCCCCTGACAGGGCATTCACCGGGGAGCTGTTTTTT.

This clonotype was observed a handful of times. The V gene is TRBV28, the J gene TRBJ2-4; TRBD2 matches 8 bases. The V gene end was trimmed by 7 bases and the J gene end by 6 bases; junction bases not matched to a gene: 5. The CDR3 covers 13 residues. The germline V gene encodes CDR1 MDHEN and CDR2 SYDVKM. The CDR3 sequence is CASTAGVGNIQYF. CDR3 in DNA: TGTGCCAGCACAGCGGGAGTGGGAAACATTCAGTACTTC.

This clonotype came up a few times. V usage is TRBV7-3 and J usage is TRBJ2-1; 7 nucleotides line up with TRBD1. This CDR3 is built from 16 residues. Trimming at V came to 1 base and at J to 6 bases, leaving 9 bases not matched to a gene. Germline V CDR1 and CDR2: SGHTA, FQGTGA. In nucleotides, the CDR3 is TGTGCCAGCAGCTTAAATACCAGGGGGTCTCTCAATGAGCAGTTCTTC. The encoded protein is CASSLNTRGSLNEQFF.

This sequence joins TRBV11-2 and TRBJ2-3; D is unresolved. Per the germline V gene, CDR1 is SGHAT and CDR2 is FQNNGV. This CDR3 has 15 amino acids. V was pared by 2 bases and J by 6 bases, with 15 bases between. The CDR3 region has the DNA TGTGCCAGCAGCTTAACCCCAAGTGGGGTGGATACGCAGTATTTT. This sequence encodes CASSLTPSGVDTQYF.

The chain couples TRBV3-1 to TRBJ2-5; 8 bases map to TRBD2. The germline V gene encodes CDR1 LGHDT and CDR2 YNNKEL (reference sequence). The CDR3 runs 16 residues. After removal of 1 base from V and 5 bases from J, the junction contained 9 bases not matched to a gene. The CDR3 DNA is TGTGCCAGCAGCCAAGCGGGCGGGGGGTTCGGGGAGACCCAGTACTTC. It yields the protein CASSQAGGGFGETQYF.

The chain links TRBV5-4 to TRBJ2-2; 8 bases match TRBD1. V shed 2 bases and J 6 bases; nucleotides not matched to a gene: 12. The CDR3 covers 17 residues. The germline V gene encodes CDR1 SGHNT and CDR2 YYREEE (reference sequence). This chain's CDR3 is CASSFLLAGGLSGELFF. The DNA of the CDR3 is TGTGCCAGCAGCTTCCTGTTGGCAGGGGGCTTGTCCGGGGAGCTGTTTTTT.

The CDR3, as DNA: TGCAGCGTTGATGTAGCGAGCCATGAGCAGTTCTTC. It is translated as CSVDVASHEQFF. J is TRBJ2-1 and V is TRBV29-1, with D possibly matching TRBD2 (5 bases). CDR3 size: 12 residues. Trimming took 3 bases from V and 8 from J, leaving 11 bases between them. Germline CDR1 reads SQVTM; CDR2 reads ANQGSEA.

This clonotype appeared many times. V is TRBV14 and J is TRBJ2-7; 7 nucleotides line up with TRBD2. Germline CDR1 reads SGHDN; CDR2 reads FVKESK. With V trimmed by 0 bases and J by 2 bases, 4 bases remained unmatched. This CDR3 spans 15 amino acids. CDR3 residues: CASSQDLLAAYEQYF. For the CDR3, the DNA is TGTGCCAGCAGCCAAGATCTCCTAGCGGCCTACGAGCAGTACTTC.

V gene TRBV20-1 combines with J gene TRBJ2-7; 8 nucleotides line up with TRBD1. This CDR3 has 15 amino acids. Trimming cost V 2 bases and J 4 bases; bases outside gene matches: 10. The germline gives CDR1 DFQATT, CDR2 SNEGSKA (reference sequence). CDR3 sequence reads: CSARPPGQAVYEQYF. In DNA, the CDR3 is TGCAGTGCTAGACCTCCGGGACAGGCAGTTTACGAGCAGTACTTC.

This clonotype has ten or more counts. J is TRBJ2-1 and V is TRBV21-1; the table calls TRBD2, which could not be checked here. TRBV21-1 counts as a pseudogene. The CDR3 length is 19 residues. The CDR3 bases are TGTGCCAGCAGCAAAGGGGCTAGCGGGAAGAGCTGTTCCTACAATGAGCAGTTCTTC. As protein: CASSKGASGKSCSYNEQFF.

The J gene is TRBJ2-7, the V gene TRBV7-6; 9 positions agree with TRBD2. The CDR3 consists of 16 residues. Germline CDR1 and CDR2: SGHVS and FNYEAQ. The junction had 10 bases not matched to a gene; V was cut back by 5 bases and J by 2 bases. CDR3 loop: CASSLLTAGGPYEQYF. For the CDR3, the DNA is TGTGCCAGCAGCCTCCTTACAGCGGGAGGCCCCTACGAGCAGTACTTC.

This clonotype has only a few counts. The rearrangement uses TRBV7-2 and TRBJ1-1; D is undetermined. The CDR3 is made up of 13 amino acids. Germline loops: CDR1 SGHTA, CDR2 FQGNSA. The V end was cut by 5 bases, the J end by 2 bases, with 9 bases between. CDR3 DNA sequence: TGTGCCAGCAGCATGACACTCAACACTGAAGCTTTCTTT. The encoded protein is CASSMTLNTEAFF.

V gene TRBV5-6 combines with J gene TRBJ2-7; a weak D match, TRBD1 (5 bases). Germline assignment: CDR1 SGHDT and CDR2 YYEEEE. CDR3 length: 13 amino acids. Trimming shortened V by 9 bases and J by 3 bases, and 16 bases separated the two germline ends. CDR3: CATTGRTNYEQYF. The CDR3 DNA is TGTGCCACCACTGGCAGGACAAACTACGAGCAGTACTTC.

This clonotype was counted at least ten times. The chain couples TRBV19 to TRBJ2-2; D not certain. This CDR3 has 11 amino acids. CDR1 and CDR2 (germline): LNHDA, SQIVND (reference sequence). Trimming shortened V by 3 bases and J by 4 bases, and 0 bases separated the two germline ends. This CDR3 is CASSITGELFF. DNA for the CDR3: TGTGCCAGTAGTATCACCGGGGAGCTGTTTTTT.

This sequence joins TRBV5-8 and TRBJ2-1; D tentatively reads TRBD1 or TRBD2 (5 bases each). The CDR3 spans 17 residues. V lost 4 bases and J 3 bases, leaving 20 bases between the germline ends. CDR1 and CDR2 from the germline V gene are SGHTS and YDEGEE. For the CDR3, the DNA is TGTGCCAGCAGCCAAACCCCAACGGGACCTTACTACAATGAGCAGTTCTTC. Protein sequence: CASSQTPTGPYYNEQFF.